Each of the 18 T cell receptor beta chains below was sequenced from the same sample in a study of blood T cell repertoires in COVID-19. Data came from immunoSEQ multiplex PCR; TCRdb stores just in-frame clones and leaves some out. There are around 140,000 clones in the sample; 81% occur only once, and roughly 8.1% lies in the top ten. The sequencing sample was made of peripheral blood. The receptors were sampled from an older woman with active or convalescent COVID-19.

V gene TRBV15 combines with J gene TRBJ1-1; 8 bases are shared with TRBD1. From germline, CDR1 is LNHNV and CDR2 YYDKDF (reference sequence). This CDR3 comprises 15 residues. Unmatched junction bases numbered 8, after V lost 3 bases and J lost 5 bases. The DNA of the CDR3 is TGTGCCACCAGCAGTAACAGGGGGAGTGGGACTGAAGCTTTCTTT. This translates into CATSSNRGSGTEAFF.

The table lists this clone with a few counts. The chain has TRBV5-1 and TRBJ2-1, with 14 positions matching TRBD2. V shed 4 bases, J shed 10 bases, and the junction held 7 bases outside the gene matches. Germline V CDR1 and CDR2: SGHRS, YFSETQ. This CDR3 region has 15 residues. The DNA for the CDR3 is TGCGCCAGCAGCCCGGGACTAGCGGGAGTATGGGAGCAGTTCTTC. Translating it yields CASSPGLAGVWEQFF.

CDR3 in DNA: TGTGCCAGCAGTCGTCAGGGGGCAGGCAATCAGCCCCAGCATTTT. The encoded protein is CASSRQGAGNQPQHF. V gene TRBV25-1 combines with J gene TRBJ1-5, with 8 bases aligning to TRBD1. J lost 2 bases, V lost 5 bases, and 5 bases had no gene match. The CDR3 consists of 15 residues. Per germline, CDR1 MGHDK and CDR2 SYGVNS.

This clone appeared a few times. The chain joins TRBV28 to TRBJ1-4; D call uncertain. This CDR3 has 15 residues. Germline CDR1 is MDHEN and CDR2 is SYDVKM. Trimming pared 3 bases from V and 2 bases from J, leaving 10 bases between. The CDR3 DNA follows: TGTGCCAGCAGTTTGAGGGTGTATACTAATGAAAAACTGTTTTTT. The encoded protein is CASSLRVYTNEKLFF.

This clone was seen only a few times. The V gene is TRBV7-2, the J gene TRBJ2-1, with D possibly TRBD2 on 6 matching bases. Per germline, CDR1 SGHTA and CDR2 FQGNSA. This CDR3 contains 16 residues. The V gene lost 1 base and the J gene lost 9 bases, with 19 bases spanning the gap. The chain's CDR3 is CASSLVIRTKGGEQFF. CDR3 DNA: TGTGCCAGCAGCTTAGTGATACGGACTAAAGGCGGTGAGCAGTTCTTC.

The rearrangement joins TRBV6-5 to TRBJ1-4; D gene ambiguous. Germline CDR1 and CDR2: MNHEY and SVGAGI. The CDR3 is 16 residues long. The V and J ends lost 0 bases and 4 bases respectively, with 12 bases between them. CDR3 sequence: CASSYSSRRGNEKLFF. The CDR3 nucleotides are TGTGCCAGCAGTTACTCAAGTCGGCGGGGTAATGAAAAACTGTTTTTT.

This clone came up a few times. V is TRBV11-3 and J is TRBJ2-2; TRBD2 aligns across 11 bases. The CDR3 runs to 17 residues. With 4 bases clipped from V and 6 bases from J, the junction kept 10 bases outside the gene matches. Germline loops: CDR1 SGHNT, CDR2 YENEEA. The CDR3: CASSSSSGGPGPGELFF. The CDR3 DNA is TGTGCCAGCAGCTCCTCTAGCGGGGGGCCTGGACCCGGGGAGCTGTTTTTT. Variable domain in full (rest from reference TRBV11-3 and TRBJ2-2): EAGVVQSPRYKIIEKKQPVAFWCNPISGHNTLYWYLQNLGQGPELLIRYENEEAVDDSQLPKDRFSAERLKGVDSTLKIQPAELGDSAVYLCASSSSSGGPGPGELFFGEGSRLTVL.

This chain connects TRBV5-6 to TRBJ1-5, with a tentative D call TRBD1 (6 bases). V was clipped by 4 bases and J by 7 bases, with 12 bases between them. Germline V gene sequence: CDR1 SGHDT, CDR2 YYEEEE. This CDR3 spans 13 amino acids. The CDR3 coding sequence is TGTGCCAGCAGCCGACAGGTCGGACAGCCCCAGCATTTT. Protein product: CASSRQVGQPQHF.

The CDR3, as DNA: TGTGCCAGCAGCGTGGGACTAGCGGGAGGTTACATTCAGTACTTC. Protein sequence: CASSVGLAGGYIQYF. J is TRBJ2-4 and V is TRBV6-2 or TRBV6-3; 15 nucleotides match TRBD2. The germline V gene has CDR1 MNHEY and CDR2 SVGEGT. V lost 6 bases to trimming and J lost 8 bases; unmatched junction nucleotides: 5. This CDR3 has 15 amino acids.

This chain uses TRBV3-1 (or the pseudogene TRBV3-2) with TRBJ2-1; 10 bases fit TRBD2. Germline assignment: CDR1 LGHDT and CDR2 YNNKEL (reference sequence). CDR3 length: 15 amino acids. V lost 4 bases to trimming and J lost 3 bases; unmatched junction nucleotides: 3. CDR3: CASSPPSGGYNEQFF. In nucleotides, the CDR3 is TGTGCCAGCAGCCCCCCTAGCGGGGGCTACAATGAGCAGTTCTTC.

The chain carries TRBV3-1 (or the pseudogene TRBV3-2) and TRBJ2-3; D might be TRBD2 (5 bases). This CDR3 has 14 amino acids. From germline, CDR1 is LGHDT and CDR2 YNNKEL (reference sequence). Trimming pared 4 bases from V and 1 base from J, leaving 9 bases between. The CDR3 DNA reads as TGTGCCAGCAGCCCTAGCCTGGGCACAGATACGCAGTATTTT. Its translation: CASSPSLGTDTQYF.

The V gene is TRBV27, the J gene TRBJ1-5; possibly TRBD1 for D (5 bases). With 0 bases removed from V and 4 bases from J, the gap between germline ends came to 13 bases. Germline lookup yields CDR1 MNHEY and CDR2 SMNVEV (reference sequence). The CDR3 extends over 16 amino acids. Written as DNA, the CDR3 is TGTGCCAGCAGTTTATCGTCGGGGGAGAGGAATCAGCCCCAGCATTTT. The encoded protein is CASSLSSGERNQPQHF.

Concerning this clone itself: The same CDR3 can be traced to other DNA sequences in this sample. The chain combines TRBV5-1 with TRBJ2-2, with TRBD1 matching 9 bases. Germline CDR1 reads SGHRS; CDR2 reads YFSETQ. The CDR3 is made up of 15 amino acids. J lost 4 bases, V lost 0 bases, and 1 base had no gene match. The CDR3 DNA is TGCGCCAGCAGCTTGGGGGACAGGGTCACCGGGGAGCTGTTTTTT. It is translated as CASSLGDRVTGELFF.

The sample holds one count of this clone. This sequence joins TRBV2 and TRBJ2-7, with D maybe TRBD1 (5 bases). Germline V gene data show CDR1 as SNHLY and CDR2 as FYNNEI. This CDR3 region has 14 residues. The germline V and J ends were trimmed by 3 bases and 4 bases, with 13 bases remaining between them. The CDR3 here is CASSDRGFSYEQYV. The CDR3 DNA follows: TGTGCCAGCAGTGATAGGGGATTCTCATACGAGCAGTACGTC.

In this sample, this clone turned up many times. The chain is built from TRBV5-1 and TRBJ2-3; 8 bases match TRBD2. The germline gives CDR1 SGHRS, CDR2 YFSETQ. The CDR3 is 15 residues long. V lost 1 base and J lost 4; bases outside the gene matches: 5. CDR3 region: CASSLNGRAADTQYF. CDR3 in DNA: TGCGCCAGCAGCTTGAACGGGAGGGCCGCAGATACGCAGTATTTT.

V usage is TRBV9 and J usage is TRBJ2-7, with D possibly TRBD2 on 6 matching bases. Germline V gene data show CDR1 as SGDLS and CDR2 as YYNGEE. There are 15 residues in the CDR3. V lost 0 bases and J 6 bases, leaving 16 bases between the germline ends. The CDR3 sequence: CASSVGGLSMSEQYF. CDR3 bases: TGTGCCAGCAGCGTAGGGGGACTTTCCATGAGCGAGCAGTACTTC.

V and J are TRBV7-8 and TRBJ1-1; TRBD1 agrees at 8 bases. Trimming removed 4 bases from V and 0 bases from J; junction bases left unmatched: 4. Germline-derived CDR1 and CDR2 are SGHVS and FQNEAQ. The CDR3 consists of 15 residues. CDR3 in DNA: TGTGCCAGCAGCTCCCAGGGACAGGTGAACACTGAAGCTTTCTTT. Protein: CASSSQGQVNTEAFF.

The rearrangement joins TRBV4-3 to TRBJ2-2; 10 nucleotides match TRBD2. Trimming took 0 bases from V and 3 from J; bases not matched to a gene: 19. The CDR3 runs 22 residues. The germline V gene encodes CDR1 LGHNA and CDR2 YSLEER. The CDR3 DNA follows: TGCGCCAGCAGCCAAGAAGTAGGGAGGGAACAGCGGGAGGGCATGTACACCGGGGAGCTGTTTTTT. It yields the protein CASSQEVGREQREGMYTGELFF.